The entry below gives a single T cell receptor beta chain sequence along with its context. Its antigen is undetermined. The junction departs from the called germline gene at one end, perhaps through a read error. This CDR3 is built from 15 residues. The germline gives CDR1 SGHNT, CDR2 YYREEE (reference sequence). TCR beta cDNA was reverse-transcribed from 500 ng of total RNA. The reaction used a constant-region primer and ProtoScript II reverse transcriptase. Libraries for TCR beta were built through three nested multiplex PCR rounds, which together made up a slightly modified ARM-PCR procedure. The first two PCR rounds used TRBV1-TRBV30 forward primers with a C-beta reverse primer, approximately 11 cycles each. TCRdb re-called the multiplex PCR reads through MiXCR, storing one row per CDR3 protein. The data contain tens of thousands of distinct CDR3 sequences, over 70% of them singletons. The data were taken from a study of tumor-infiltrating lymphocytes in primary liver carcinoma. Study as a whole: These were node-negative, non-metastatic T1-T3 tumors of 4.2 to 10 cm. General study results and limits: Pairs of tumor regions overlapped more than tumor-adjacent and tumor-blood pairs did. Significantly greater top-250-clone fractions characterized tumors relative to blood (p = 0.039).

Unsorted bulk tissue (roughly 17-33 mg) underwent RNA and DNA co-extraction. The patients, who had chronic HBV infection, were treatment-naive (untreated). This chain connects TRBV5-4 to TRBJ2-7, with D tentatively TRBD1 or TRBD2 (5 bases each). The source material was liver tumor tissue from sampling region 4. Subset of the sample: tumor region T4, right-lateral pole. This TCR derives from a woman aged 60 to 75 with primary liver carcinoma and hepatitis B virus infection. CDR3 amino acids: CAISLLSGSSYEQYF. CDR3 in DNA: TGTGCCATCAGCTTGCTTTCAGGGAGCTCCTACGAGCAGTACTTC. Combining the CDR3 with reference TRBV5-4 and TRBJ2-7 gives the whole variable domain ETGVTQSPTHLIKTRGQQVTLRCSSQSGHNTVSWYQQALGQGPQFIFQYYREEENGRGNFPPRFSGLQFPNYSSELNVNALELDDSALYLCAISLLSGSSYEQYFGPGTRLTVT.